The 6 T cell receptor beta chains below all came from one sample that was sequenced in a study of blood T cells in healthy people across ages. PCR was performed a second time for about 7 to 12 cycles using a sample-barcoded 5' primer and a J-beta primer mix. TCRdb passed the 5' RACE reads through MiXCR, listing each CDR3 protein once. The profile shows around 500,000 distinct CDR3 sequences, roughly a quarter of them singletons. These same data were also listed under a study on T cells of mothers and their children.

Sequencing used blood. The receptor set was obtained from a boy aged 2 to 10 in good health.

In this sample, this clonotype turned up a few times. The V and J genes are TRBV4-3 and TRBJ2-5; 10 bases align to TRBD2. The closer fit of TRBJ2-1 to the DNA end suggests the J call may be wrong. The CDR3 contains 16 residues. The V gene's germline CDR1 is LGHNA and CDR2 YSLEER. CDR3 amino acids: CASSQEAGGLYNEQFF. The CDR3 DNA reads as TGCGCCAGCAGCCAAGAAGCGGGAGGGTTGTACAATGAGCAGTTCTTC.

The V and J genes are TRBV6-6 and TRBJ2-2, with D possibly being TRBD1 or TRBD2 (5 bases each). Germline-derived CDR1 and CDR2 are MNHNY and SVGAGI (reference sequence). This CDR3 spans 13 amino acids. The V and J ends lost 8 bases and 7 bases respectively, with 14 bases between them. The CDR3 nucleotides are TGTGCCAGCTTAGGGACCTTGGGCGGGGAGCTGTTTTTT. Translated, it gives CASLGTLGGELFF.

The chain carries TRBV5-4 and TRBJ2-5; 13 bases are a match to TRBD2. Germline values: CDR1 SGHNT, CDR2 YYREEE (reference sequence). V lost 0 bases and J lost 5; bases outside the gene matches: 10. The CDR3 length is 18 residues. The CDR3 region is CASSLVRTSGRGKETQYF. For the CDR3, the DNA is TGTGCCAGCAGCTTGGTCAGGACTAGCGGGAGAGGAAAGGAGACCCAGTACTTC.

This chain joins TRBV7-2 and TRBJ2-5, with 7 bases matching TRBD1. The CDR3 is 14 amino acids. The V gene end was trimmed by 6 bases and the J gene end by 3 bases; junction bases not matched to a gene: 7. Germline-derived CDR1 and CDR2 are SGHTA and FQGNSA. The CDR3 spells CASSLTGPKETQYF. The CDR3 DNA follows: TGTGCCAGCAGTTTGACAGGGCCAAAAGAGACCCAGTACTTC.

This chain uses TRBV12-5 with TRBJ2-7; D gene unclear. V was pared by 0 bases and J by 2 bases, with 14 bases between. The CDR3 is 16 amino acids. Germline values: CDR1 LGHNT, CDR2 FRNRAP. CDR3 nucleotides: TGTGCTAGTGGTTTGGTACGGCCTGGCAAGGCCTACGAGCAGTACTTC. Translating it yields CASGLVRPGKAYEQYF. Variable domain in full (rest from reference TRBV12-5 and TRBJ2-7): DARVTQTPRHKVTEMGQEVTMRCQPILGHNTVFWYRQTMMQGLELLAYFRNRAPLDDSGMPKDRFSAEMPDATLATLKIQPSEPRDSAVYFCASGLVRPGKAYEQYFGPGTRLTVT.

The CDR3 DNA is TGTGCCGCCCCCTCGGGGGCTGTGTATGGCTACACCTTC. Protein product: CAAPSGAVYGYTF. This chain connects TRBV30 to TRBJ1-2; a possible D gene is TRBD1 (6 bases). CDR1 and CDR2 from the germline V gene are GTSNPN and SVGIG (reference sequence). The V gene lost 8 bases and the J gene lost 5 bases, with 18 bases spanning the gap. The CDR3 consists of 13 residues. Full variable domain (remainder filled in from reference TRBV30 and TRBJ1-2): SQTIHQWPATLVQPVGSPLSLECTVEGTSNPNLYWYRQAAGRGLQLLFYSVGIGQISSEVPQNLSASRPQDRQFILSSKKLLLSDSGFYLCAAPSGAVYGYTFGSGTRLTVV.